The source of this TCR beta chain is a study of blood T cell repertoires in COVID-19. As for the study in general: Whether acute or convalescent, the COVID-19 samples came from the United States, Italy and Spain. Sample material is recorded as cDNA or gDNA derived from T cells, B-cell-depleted T cells, or PBMCs.

V lost 6 bases to trimming and J lost 6 bases, with 5 bases between them. This CDR3 has 11 amino acids. The germline V gene has CDR1 SGHAT and CDR2 FQNNGV. As originally analysed: Reference gene primer amplification yielded estimated nucleated cell counts. The assay was immunoSEQ multiplex PCR, and TCRdb's table has in-frame clones only and misses some. Clonal size and the V and J genes are those of that table, whereas D and trimming came from the DNA. Here the sample spans 100,000 to 150,000 clones, about 80% being singletons. The chain is built from TRBV11-2 and TRBJ2-2, with D unresolved. The sample consisted of peripheral blood. This TCR was recovered from a man between 70 and 80 years old with acute or convalescent COVID-19. This CDR3 reads CASRAAGELFF. The DNA for the CDR3 is TGTGCCAGCAGGGCCGCCGGGGAGCTGTTTTTT.